A selection of T cell receptor beta chains follows, all from one sample in a study of shared clonotypes between healthy human individuals. Repertoires were generated with immunoSEQ multiplex PCR, while TCRdb's copy carries only in-frame clones and drops some. This repertoire shows 450,000 to 700,000 clones, over 95% found once; its top ten account for 0.085% to 0.11%. The material sequenced was naive CD8+ T cells sorted from blood. These receptors were collected from a woman in her thirties in good health. CDR3s include the opening cysteine and the closing phenylalanine or tryptophan. Fields, in order: CDR3 protein, CDR3 DNA, V gene, clone size, J gene, D gene. The D gene is left open where the match is weak. Size is stated for part of the rows, as once, few or many counts, or as a class when the clone is expanded.

CASSQVINTEAFF TGTGCCAGCAGCCAAGTGATTAACACTGAAGCTTTCTTT TRBV14 NA TRBJ1-1 NA
CASSLSGANVLTF TGTGCCAGCAGCCTCTCTGGGGCCAACGTCCTGACTTTC TRBV13 once TRBJ2-6 NA
CASSLRLAGVGEQYF TGTGCCAGCAGCTTACGACTAGCGGGAGTAGGCGAGCAGTACTTC TRBV7-8 NA TRBJ2-7 TRBD2
CASSLTPRDRNTGELFF TGTGCCAGTAGTCTGACCCCCCGGGACAGGAACACCGGGGAGCTGTTTTTT TRBV19 once TRBJ2-2 TRBD1
CASSLGQWAGVQREGYEQYF TGCGCCAGCAGCTTGGGGCAATGGGCAGGGGTACAGCGGGAGGGCTACGAGCAGTACTTC TRBV5-1 once TRBJ2-7 TRBD2
CAIILQHLNTEAFF TGTGCTATAATTCTACAACACCTGAACACTGAAGCTTTCTTT TRBV2 NA TRBJ1-1 NA
CASSHGVRETQYF TGCGCCAGCAGCCACGGAGTACGGGAGACCCAGTACTTC TRBV4-1 NA TRBJ2-5 NA
CASSFFGGRDEQYF TGTGCCAGCAGCTTCTTCGGGGGACGGGACGAGCAGTACTTC TRBV11-3 NA TRBJ2-7 NA
CASRTLNMYTDTQYF TGTGCCAGCAGAACACTTAACATGTACACAGATACGCAGTATTTT TRBV27 NA TRBJ2-3 NA
CASSPGGPGELFF TGTGCCAGCAGCCCGGGGGGCCCCGGGGAGCTGTTTTTT TRBV7-9 NA TRBJ2-2 NA
CASSGGTTREQYF TGTGCCAGCAGCGGAGGGACTACCCGCGAGCAGTACTTC TRBV7-9 NA TRBJ2-7 TRBD2
CASCLAPATNEKLFF TGTGCCAGCTGTTTGGCTCCTGCAACTAATGAAAAACTGTTTTTT TRBV28 NA TRBJ1-4 NA
CASMSGELFF TGTGCCAGCATGTCCGGGGAGCTGTTTTTT TRBV6-1 once TRBJ2-2 NA
CASMGDTPTFF TGTGCCAGCATGGGGGACACCCCAACATTCTTC TRBV2 NA TRBJ2-1 NA
CASNGGDSGNTIYF TGTGCCAGTAACGGAGGGGATTCTGGAAACACCATATATTTT TRBV19 once TRBJ1-3 NA
CASSLSRATEAFF TGTGCCAGCAGTCTGAGTAGGGCTACTGAAGCTTTCTTT TRBV28 NA TRBJ1-1 NA
CASSGGLAGGGSYQELEETQYF TGTGCCAGCAGCGGAGGACTAGCGGGAGGAGGAAGTTATCAGGAGTTAGAAGAGACCCAGTACTTC TRBV9 once TRBJ2-5 TRBD2
CASSPGTPAYEQYF TGTGCCAGTAGTCCAGGGACCCCAGCCTACGAGCAGTACTTC TRBV19 NA TRBJ2-7 NA
CASRAWGGDSLETQYF TGTGCCAGTAGGGCCTGGGGAGGGGACTCGTTAGAGACCCAGTACTTC TRBV19 NA TRBJ2-5 TRBD2
CASSFSLKSPNEQFF TGTGCCAGCAGTTTCTCCCTCAAGTCGCCGAATGAGCAGTTCTTC TRBV28 NA TRBJ2-1 NA
CASSTLFSTSGNNEQFF TGTGCCAGCAGTACCCTCTTCTCGACTAGCGGGAATAATGAGCAGTTCTTC TRBV28 NA TRBJ2-1 TRBD2
CASSQYPLTSGRENEQFF TGTGCCAGCAGCCAATACCCACTAACTAGCGGGAGGGAGAACGAGCAGTTCTTC TRBV14 NA TRBJ2-1 TRBD2
CASSLSASGSAREQFF TGTGCCAGCAGCCTCAGCGCTAGCGGGTCAGCCCGCGAGCAGTTCTTC TRBV9 NA TRBJ2-1 TRBD2
CASSFAGQRATNEKLFF TGTGCCAGCAGTTTCGCGGGCCAACGGGCAACTAATGAAAAACTGTTTTTT TRBV28 NA TRBJ1-4 NA
CASSFRGLATDTQYF TGTGCCAGCAGCTTTCGGGGACTAGCGACAGATACGCAGTATTTT TRBV5-4 NA TRBJ2-3 TRBD2
CASSLSPGSNYGYTF TGTGCCAGCAGCTTATCACCAGGGTCTAACTATGGCTACACCTTC TRBV7-9 NA TRBJ1-2 NA
CASSASGQGSWMVQNIQYF TGTGCCAGTAGTGCTTCGGGACAGGGAAGTTGGATGGTTCAAAACATTCAGTACTTC TRBV19 NA TRBJ2-4 TRBD1
CASGTPGLENEQFF TGTGCCAGCGGAACCCCGGGACTAGAAAATGAGCAGTTCTTC TRBV6-1 NA TRBJ2-1 TRBD2
CASSELADTYEQYF TGTGCCAGCAGCGAGCTAGCGGACACCTACGAGCAGTACTTC TRBV7-8 NA TRBJ2-7 TRBD2
CASSLATPGPTLSYEQYF TGTGCCAGCAGCTTGGCCACCCCGGGACCAACTCTCTCCTACGAGCAGTACTTC TRBV5-5 NA TRBJ2-7 NA
CASRDPSGSGNEQFF TGTGCCAGCAGGGACCCTAGCGGGAGCGGCAATGAGCAGTTCTTC TRBV2 NA TRBJ2-1 TRBD2
CASSWTSGYYNEQFF TGTGCCAGCAGTTGGACTAGCGGATACTACAATGAGCAGTTCTTC TRBV27 NA TRBJ2-1 TRBD2
CASSLGQVGLNTEAFF TGTGCCAGCAGCTTGGGTCAGGTGGGATTGAACACTGAAGCTTTCTTT TRBV5-6 NA TRBJ1-1 NA
CASSMGQGAREQYF TGTGCCAGCAGTATGGGACAGGGGGCGAGGGAGCAGTACTTC TRBV27 NA TRBJ2-7 TRBD1
CASSFTQPSGQYEQYF TGTGCCAGCAGCTTCACCCAACCGTCGGGCCAGTACGAGCAGTACTTC TRBV28 NA TRBJ2-7 NA
CASSLGDSFSLCTEAFF TGTGCCAGCAGTTTAGGAGACAGTTTCTCATTGTGCACTGAAGCTTTCTTT TRBV27 NA TRBJ1-1 NA
CASSLDGVGEKLFF TGTGCCAGCAGCTTGGATGGGGTCGGTGAAAAACTGTTTTTT TRBV5-4 NA TRBJ1-4 NA
CASSQVVLHSGNTIYF TGCGCCAGCAGCCAAGTTGTCCTCCATTCTGGAAACACCATATATTTT TRBV4-1 NA TRBJ1-3 NA
CASSEYPQVPLEEKLFF TGTGCCAGCAGTGAATACCCCCAAGTCCCTCTTGAGGAAAAACTGTTTTTT TRBV25-1 NA TRBJ1-4 NA
CASSPLAGAETQYF TGTGCCAGCTCACCACTAGCGGGAGCAGAGACCCAGTACTTC TRBV18 NA TRBJ2-5 TRBD2
CASSQVYEQYF TGTGCCAGCAGCCAAGTTTACGAGCAGTACTTC TRBV14 NA TRBJ2-7 NA